These 10 T cell receptor beta chains share one sample of origin, sequenced in a study of blood T cell repertoires in COVID-19. The repertoire was sequenced with immunoSEQ multiplex PCR; TCRdb's copy has only in-frame clones and lacks some. The sample has 200,000 to 250,000 clones; 85% are singletons. Input material: peripheral blood. The receptor source for this set is a man aged 40-49 years with acute or convalescent COVID-19.

This sequence joins TRBV7-3 and TRBJ2-5; TRBD1 matches 7 bases. Germline V gene sequence: CDR1 SGHTA, CDR2 FQGTGA. The CDR3 runs to 15 residues. V lost 5 bases and J lost 2; bases outside the gene matches: 8. The CDR3 region has the DNA TGTGCCAGCAGCAGAGTGGGGACAGCGCAAGAGACCCAGTACTTC. Translating gives CASSRVGTAQETQYF.

This clone was counted a single time. J is TRBJ2-3 and V is TRBV10-3, with TRBD1 matching 8 bases. Germline V gives CDR1 ENHRY, CDR2 SYGVKD. Trimming took 6 bases from V and 3 from J; bases not matched to a gene: 11. This CDR3 spans 16 amino acids. In DNA form, the CDR3 reads TGTGCCATCAGCGGAGACGACAGGGGTAAGACAGATACGCAGTATTTT. Its translation: CAISGDDRGKTDTQYF.

The chain carries TRBV3-1 (or the pseudogene TRBV3-2) and TRBJ2-1, with 14 bases lining up with TRBD2. Germline CDR1 is LGHDT and CDR2 is YNNKEL (reference sequence). The CDR3 is 17 amino acids. With 5 bases clipped from V and 5 bases from J, the junction kept 8 bases outside the gene matches. CDR3 residues: CASSSGLAGGLNNEQFF. CDR3 coding DNA: TGTGCCAGCAGCAGCGGACTAGCGGGGGGCCTTAACAATGAGCAGTTCTTC.

V is TRBV5-1 and J is TRBJ2-1, with D perhaps TRBD1 (5 bases). In germline, CDR1 is SGHRS, CDR2 YFSETQ. V gave up 5 bases and J gave up 0 bases, with 9 bases separating them. The CDR3 is made up of 14 amino acids. CDR3 nucleotide sequence: TGCGCCAGCAGAAGTCAGGGCTCCTACAATGAGCAGTTCTTC. Translating gives CASRSQGSYNEQFF. The whole variable domain, filled in from reference TRBV5-1 and TRBJ2-1, reads KAGVTQTPRYLIKTRGQQVTLSCSPISGHRSVSWYQQTPGQGLQFLFEYFSETQRNKGNFPGRFSGRQFSNSRSEMNVSTLELGDSALYLCASRSQGSYNEQFFGPGTRLTVL.

The chain links TRBV2 to TRBJ2-2; D remains ambiguous. The germline V gene encodes CDR1 SNHLY and CDR2 FYNNEI. The length of the CDR3 is 15 residues. V lost 3 bases and J 2 bases, leaving 10 bases between the germline ends. The CDR3 DNA reads TGTGCCAGCAGTGACTCCTTAGTAAACACCGGGGAGCTGTTTTTT. This codes for CASSDSLVNTGELFF.

The chain employs TRBV7-9 and TRBJ2-7, with D possibly being TRBD2 (6 bases). From germline, CDR1 is SEHNR and CDR2 FQNEAQ (reference sequence). The CDR3 is 17 amino acids. V lost 6 bases and J lost 0, with 21 bases in between. This CDR3 reads CASSSPGVALGSYEQYF. The CDR3 coding sequence is TGTGCCAGCAGTTCCCCGGGGGTTGCTCTCGGCTCCTACGAGCAGTACTTC.

The J gene is TRBJ2-2, the V gene TRBV5-1, with TRBD1 identical over 8 bases. The CDR3 has 14 amino acids. After removal of 7 bases from V and 6 bases from J, the junction contained 8 bases not matched to a gene. Germline V gene data show CDR1 as SGHRS and CDR2 as YFSETQ. The DNA of the CDR3 is TGCGCCAGCTCCTCCCGGACAGGGCCCGGGGAGCTGTTTTTT. It yields the protein CASSSRTGPGELFF.

This clone has just one count. The chain couples TRBV6-5 to TRBJ2-7; perhaps TRBD2 as D (5 bases). The germline CDR1 and CDR2 sequences are MNHEY and SVGAGI. V lost 7 bases, J lost 0 bases, and 16 bases lay in between. The CDR3 runs 15 residues. CDR3 nucleotide sequence: TGTGCCAGCAAGAGGGAAGGGCTGAGCTCCTACGAGCAGTACTTC. Translated, it gives CASKREGLSSYEQYF.

This chain uses TRBV5-1 with TRBJ1-3; tentative D call: TRBD1 (5 bases). V shed 4 bases and J shed 4 bases, with 15 bases lying between them. Germline loops: CDR1 SGHRS, CDR2 YFSETQ. The CDR3 spans 15 residues. The CDR3 loop is CASSPAGVQGNTIYF. The CDR3 DNA sequence: TGCGCCAGCAGCCCCGCGGGGGTCCAGGGAAACACCATATATTTT.

The CDR3 nucleotides read TGTGCCAGCAGCGTAGAGGGGACTGGGGCCAACGTCCTGACTTTC. Protein: CASSVEGTGANVLTF. V is TRBV9 and J is TRBJ2-6; D is perhaps TRBD1 (5 bases). The CDR3 has 15 amino acids. Trimming took off 0 bases at V and 2 bases at J, with 6 bases between the two ends. Per the germline V gene, CDR1 is SGDLS and CDR2 is YYNGEE.